The clone carrying this TCR beta chain was picked up one time. Its antigen remains unknown. The CDR3 is 14 amino acids. The V gene lost 6 bases and the J gene lost 2 bases, with 12 bases spanning the gap. The germline CDR1 and CDR2 sequences are SNHLY and FYNNEI. What was amplified from RNA transcripts were TCR beta CDR3 regions. TCR CDR3 regions were first amplified by RT-PCR with HTBI primers. Via MiXCR, TCRdb re-called the multiplex PCR reads, giving one row per CDR3 protein. The sample yields 96,000 or so distinct CDR3 sequences, about half seen once. This entry belongs to a study of T cells in Graves' hyperthyroidism and ophthalmopathy. Study as a whole: Blood from the periphery was taken at initial diagnosis, before any treatment.

General study findings and limits: Blood also showed most of the thyroid clonotypes that were expanded above 0.001.

Investigators excluded patients with uncontrolled infection, other autoimmune disease, pregnancy or lactation. The source of the PBMCs was over 8.5 ml of fresh peripheral blood. The TCR originated in a woman between 40 and 50 years old with Graves' hyperthyroidism. The sequencing input was blood. The chain joins TRBV2 to TRBJ2-3, with unresolved D. The CDR3 bases are TGTGCCAGCAGCGTCGGCCCATCCACAGATACGCAGTATTTT. Its protein is CASSVGPSTDTQYF.